This T cell receptor (beta chain) came from a study of blood T cell repertoires in COVID-19. Looking at the study overall: There were acute and convalescent COVID-19 samples, and they came from the United States, Italy and Spain. The cDNA or gDNA used as material had been derived from T cells, B-cell-depleted T cells, or PBMCs.

As handled by the study authors: Amplification of reference gene primers provided the estimated nucleated cell counts. Sequencing used immunoSEQ multiplex PCR; TCRdb keeps in-frame clones, though not all of them. Clone size and the V and J calls come from that table; the DNA yielded D and trimming. The sample holds around 86,000 clones, 75% to 85% seen once. V dropped 4 bases and J dropped 8 bases, with 11 bases sitting between them. This CDR3 is built from 12 residues. CDR1 is SGHNT, CDR2 YENEEA, per germline. The specimen sequenced was peripheral blood. V gene TRBV11-3 combines with J gene TRBJ2-5; D is perhaps TRBD2 (6 bases). The sequence came from an elderly woman with acute or convalescent COVID-19. The CDR3 is CASSSRDSTQYF. CDR3 nucleotide sequence: TGTGCCAGCAGCTCCAGGGACTCCACCCAGTACTTC.